The 11 T cell receptor beta chains listed next were all sequenced from one sample in a study of blood T cell repertoires in COVID-19. Some clones are missing from TCRdb's copy, which holds only in-frame ones; the method was immunoSEQ multiplex PCR. The sample consists of about 370,000 clones, 85% to 90% of them appearing once. The sequenced material came from PBMCs or T cells enriched from blood (not recorded which). These receptors were collected from a man aged 18 to 30 who had recovered from COVID-19.

The rearrangement joins TRBV4-3 to TRBJ2-7; 9 nucleotides match TRBD1. The germline V gene has CDR1 LGHNA and CDR2 YSLEER. CDR3 length equals 16 residues. The V and J ends lost 0 bases and 3 bases, in that order; junction bases with no gene match: 6. The CDR3 loop is CASSQEWRTGVYEQYF. The CDR3 nucleotides are TGCGCCAGCAGCCAAGAATGGCGGACAGGGGTCTACGAGCAGTACTTC.

This chain uses TRBV7-2 with TRBJ2-1; 10 bases are a match to TRBD2. Germline trimming cut 1 base from V and 4 bases from J; bases unmatched to any gene: 7. Germline values: CDR1 SGHTA, CDR2 FQGNSA. This CDR3 has 17 amino acids. The CDR3 region has the DNA TGTGCCAGCAGCTTAGTAACTAGCGGGACAATTTACAATGAGCAGTTCTTC. Translation gives CASSLVTSGTIYNEQFF. Complete variable domain (other parts from reference TRBV7-2 and TRBJ2-1): GAGVSQSPSNKVTEKGKDVELRCDPISGHTALYWYRQSLGQGLEFLIYFQGNSAPDKSGLPSDRFSAERTGGSVSTLTIQRTQQEDSAVYLCASSLVTSGTIYNEQFFGPGTRLTVL.

The DNA of the CDR3 is TGTGCCAGCAGCTACTCTGGAACCGAGGCGCGAGGCTACACCTTC. Translation: CASSYSGTEARGYTF. The rearrangement links TRBV5-6 to TRBJ1-2; D not certain. Trimming took 3 bases from V and 8 from J, leaving 20 bases between them. The CDR3 length is 15 residues. CDR1 is SGHDT, CDR2 YYEEEE, per germline.

V usage is TRBV3-1 (or the pseudogene TRBV3-2) and J usage is TRBJ2-7; possibly TRBD2 for D (5 bases). In germline, CDR1 is LGHDT, CDR2 YNNKEL (reference sequence). Trimming removed 8 bases from V and 6 bases from J, with 8 bases in between. CDR3 length equals 10 residues. The chain's CDR3 is CASSGFEQYF. The DNA of the CDR3 is TGTGCCAGCTCGGGGTTCGAGCAGTACTTC.

V gene TRBV7-9 combines with J gene TRBJ1-3; 9 nucleotides agree with TRBD1. J lost 4 bases, V lost 3 bases, and 1 base had no gene match. Germline CDR1 reads SEHNR; CDR2 reads FQNEAQ (reference sequence). This CDR3 is built from 14 residues. The DNA of the CDR3 is TGTGCCAGCAGCTTCACAGGGGGCGGAAACACCATATATTTT. As protein: CASSFTGGGNTIYF. The full variable domain, with the rest looked up from reference TRBV7-9 and TRBJ1-3, is DTGVSQNPRHKITKRGQNVTFRCDPISEHNRLYWYRQTLGQGPEFLTYFQNEAQLEKSRLLSDRFSAERPKGSFSTLEIQRTEQGDSAMYLCASSFTGGGNTIYFGEGSWLTVV.

The chain couples TRBV10-2 to TRBJ1-2, with 8 nucleotides matching TRBD1. The germline V gene encodes CDR1 WSHSY and CDR2 SAAADI. CDR3 length: 14 amino acids. Trimming took 7 bases from V and 3 from J; bases not matched to a gene: 7. The chain's CDR3 is CASNPDRDDYGYTF. The CDR3 DNA reads as TGCGCCAGCAATCCGGACAGGGATGACTATGGCTACACCTTC.

J is TRBJ2-1 and V is TRBV2; the match to TRBD2 covers 10 bases. The CDR3 loop spans 16 amino acids. Germline V CDR1 and CDR2: SNHLY, FYNNEI. With 8 bases clipped from V and 9 bases from J, the junction kept 16 bases outside the gene matches. The CDR3 spells CASHSRGLAGAGEQFF. Written as DNA, the CDR3 is TGTGCCAGCCACTCGAGAGGCCTAGCGGGGGCGGGTGAGCAGTTCTTC.

The V and J genes are TRBV27 and TRBJ1-2, with a tentative D call TRBD1 (5 bases). Looked up from germline, CDR1 is MNHEY and CDR2 is SMNVEV (reference sequence). This CDR3 contains 13 residues. Trimming shortened V by 6 bases and J by 8 bases, and 16 bases separated the two germline ends. In DNA, the CDR3 is TGTGCCAGCAGCGGGGCGGGACTTCGGGGCTACACCTTC. Its translation: CASSGAGLRGYTF.

This sequence joins TRBV2 and TRBJ2-7; a weak D match, TRBD2 (5 bases). Trimming removed 2 bases from V and 0 bases from J, with 11 bases in between. The CDR3 runs 15 residues. CDR1 SNHLY and CDR2 FYNNEI come from the germline V gene. CDR3 protein: CASSELAQSSYEQYF. The CDR3 DNA follows: TGTGCCAGCAGTGAACTAGCCCAAAGCTCCTACGAGCAGTACTTC. The variable domain in full, completed from reference TRBV2 and TRBJ2-7, reads EPEVTQTPSHQVTQMGQEVILRCVPISNHLYFYWYRQILGQKVEFLVSFYNNEISEKSEIFDDQFSVERPDGSNFTLKIRSTKLEDSAMYFCASSELAQSSYEQYFGPGTRLTVT.

The chain recombines TRBV5-4 with TRBJ2-7; a weak D match, TRBD1 (6 bases). V was cut by 4 bases and J by 4 bases, with 15 bases left in between. The CDR3 is 14 amino acids. CDR1 is SGHNT and CDR2 is YYREEE in the germline V gene (reference sequence). DNA of the CDR3: TGTGCCAGCAGCAGAGGTGGGGGACAATACGAGCAGTACTTC. Translation: CASSRGGGQYEQYF.

The chain links TRBV7-8 to TRBJ2-7; 8 nucleotides agree with TRBD2. The CDR3 covers 15 residues. After removal of 4 bases from V and 0 bases from J, the junction contained 5 bases not matched to a gene. Per the germline V gene, CDR1 is SGHVS and CDR2 is FQNEAQ. CDR3 sequence (DNA): TGTGCCAGCAGCTCCTTAGCGGGATTCTCCTACGAGCAGTACTTC. Its translation is CASSSLAGFSYEQYF. Using reference TRBV7-8 and TRBJ2-7 for the parts outside the CDR3, the full variable domain is GAGVSQSPRYKVAKRGQDVALRCDPISGHVSLFWYQQALGQGPEFLTYFQNEAQLDKSGLPSDRFFAERPEGSVSTLKIQRTQQEDSAVYLCASSSLAGFSYEQYFGPGTRLTVT.